This T cell receptor beta chain emerged from a study of blood T cell repertoires in COVID-19. Germline CDR1 and CDR2: SNHLY and FYNNEI. V was pared by 3 bases and J by 3 bases, with 9 bases between. The CDR3 spans 13 residues. Method: immunoSEQ multiplex PCR; TCRdb's copy keeps in-frame clones and lacks some. Of approximately 300,000 clones listed, around nine tenths were seen once; the top ten hold about 4%. Those designated as exposed participants met a COVID-19 case within 2 weeks before study entry. The sequencing input was PBMCs or T cells enriched from blood (not recorded which). The J gene is TRBJ2-7, the V gene TRBV2; D may be TRBD1 (6 bases). The clonotype originates from a woman in her 30s who had been exposed to COVID-19. CDR3 sequence: CASSEDRIYEQYF. The CDR3 DNA sequence: TGTGCCAGCAGTGAGGACAGAATCTACGAGCAGTACTTC. Drawing the rest from reference TRBV2 and TRBJ2-7, the complete variable domain is EPEVTQTPSHQVTQMGQEVILRCVPISNHLYFYWYRQILGQKVEFLVSFYNNEISEKSEIFDDQFSVERPDGSNFTLKIRSTKLEDSAMYFCASSEDRIYEQYFGPGTRLTVT.